This T cell receptor (beta chain) was identified during a study of blood T cell repertoires in COVID-19 (dated by TCRdb to 2018 to 2021). Regarding the research as a whole: Samples from collaborators originated in the United States, Italy and Spain and spanned both the acute and convalescent phases of COVID-19. The material from the prospective study consisted of cDNA or gDNA derived from T cells, B-cell-depleted T cells, or PBMCs. Deeply sampled blood TCRbeta repertoires from subjects exposed to, actively infected with, or recovered from COVID-19 were included in the dataset. The repertoires were released in a freely available public database meant as a resource for research on the immune response to SARS-CoV-2. Samples came from the ongoing ImmuneRACE study (first 160 participants) plus 1,254 subjects from 6 global collaborators. Sample metadata almost always included a de-identified subject ID, COVID-19 status, age in years and sex. Where HLA class I and class II types were available, the types were taken from metadata supplied by the sample provider, not from assay-based typing. The study at large found these results: Clinical and demographic metadata were provided uncurated, with the amount varying by source and participant.

Note on this clone: The antigen it recognizes is unknown. Within one base of it there is no much larger clone, and no base qualities were kept.

TCRbeta CDR3 regions were amplified from genomic DNA using the immunoSEQ Assay, a bias-controlled multiplex PCR. Processing in the source paper ran as follows. The number of nucleated cells in each sample was estimated from the amplification of reference gene primers within the assay. To quantify the absolute abundance of each unique TCRbeta CDR3 rearrangement, sequence reads were collapsed and filtered. Productive Simpson clonality was computed per sample as the square root of Simpson's diversity index over productive rearrangements. This immuneACCESS table, as held by TCRdb, lists in-frame sequences with V and J called but not all clones. Of the missing ones, under half trace to an unresolved V gene in checked studies; the others have no known cause. D and trimming come from the DNA, and the V and J calls and clone size come from that table. For this sample there are a few hundred thousand clones; roughly 90% appear just once. The ten largest clones capture around 4% of the sample.

In Seattle, one collaborating source enrolled patients while the infection was active and tracked those patients longitudinally over the course of disease. Collaborating institutions collected whole blood in K2EDTA tubes following their own protocols. For TCRbeta analysis, collaborator samples were shipped as frozen whole blood, as isolated PBMCs, or as DNA extracted from either sample type. Counted from cysteine to phenylalanine, this CDR3 has 15 amino acids. CDR3 DNA is the only sequence kept; it has 45 bases, read in frame from the first base. Looking up the germline V gene (reference sequence) yields CDR1 LNHDA and CDR2 SQIVND. A distance of 10 bases separates the germline ends of V and J, which lose 2 bases and 2 bases respectively.

The chain is encoded by TRBV19 joined to TRBJ1-3; the D gene cannot be named for sure. Sequencing input: peripheral blood. This clonotype was obtained from a woman between 55 and 75 years old with COVID-19, enrolled during active disease. The CDR3 is CASSIYEGAGNTIYF. The base sequence is TGTGCCAGTAGTATATACGAGGGTGCTGGAAACACCATATATTTT.